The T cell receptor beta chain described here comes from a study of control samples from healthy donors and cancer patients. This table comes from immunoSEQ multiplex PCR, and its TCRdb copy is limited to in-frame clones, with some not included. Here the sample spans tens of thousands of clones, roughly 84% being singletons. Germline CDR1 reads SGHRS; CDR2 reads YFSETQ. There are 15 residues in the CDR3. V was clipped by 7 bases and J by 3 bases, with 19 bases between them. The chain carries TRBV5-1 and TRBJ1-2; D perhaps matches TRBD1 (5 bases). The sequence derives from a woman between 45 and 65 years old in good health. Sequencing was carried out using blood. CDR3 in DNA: TGCGCCAGCGGTGGAGGGGACCCGGGGGACTATGGCTACACCTTC. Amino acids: CASGGGDPGDYGYTF. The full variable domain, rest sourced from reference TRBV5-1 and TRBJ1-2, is KAGVTQTPRYLIKTRGQQVTLSCSPISGHRSVSWYQQTPGQGLQFLFEYFSETQRNKGNFPGRFSGRQFSNSRSEMNVSTLELGDSALYLCASGGGDPGDYGYTFGSGTRLTVV.